One and the same sample provided the 5 T cell receptor beta chains below, sequenced in a study of cytomegalovirus exposure and HLA in healthy donors (TCRdb year 2017). The library was prepared using the immunoSEQ multiplex PCR assay. For the multiplex PCR, a mixture combining 60 forward primers for TCR Vbeta segments and 13 reverse primers for TCR Jbeta segments was used. TCRdb provides this immuneACCESS table in a form limited to in-frame rearrangements. Some clones are lacking; in checked studies, under half of them reflect an unresolved V gene, and why the rest are absent is not known. The sample has about 180,000 clones on record, around 80% of them singletons. The leading ten clones occupy over 2% of the sample. Sample: PBMCs. These TCRs come from a woman aged 30 to 39 in good health and CMV-seronegative.

The J gene is TRBJ2-3, the V gene TRBV6-4; a weak D match, TRBD2 (6 bases). Germline loops: CDR1 MRHNA, CDR2 SNTAGT. This CDR3 is built from 17 residues. V was clipped by 5 bases and J by 4 bases, with 22 bases between them. The CDR3 sequence: CASSPRGSILAADTQYF. CDR3 nucleotides: TGTGCCAGCAGTCCACGGGGGTCGATATTAGCGGCAGATACGCAGTATTTT.

This sequence joins TRBV4-3 and TRBJ1-5, with D tentatively TRBD1 (6 bases). The CDR3 covers 15 residues. Germline values: CDR1 LGHNA, CDR2 YSLEER. V gave up 0 bases and J gave up 2 bases, with 8 bases separating them. The CDR3 DNA follows: TGCGCCAGCAGCCAAGATTGGACAGGCAATCAGCCCCAGCATTTT. This codes for CASSQDWTGNQPQHF.

This chain links TRBV5-1 with TRBJ1-2; TRBD1 is a possible D gene (6 bases). With 2 bases removed from V and 8 bases from J, the gap between germline ends came to 13 bases. CDR3 length: 13 residues. Germline CDR1 SGHRS, CDR2 YFSETQ. In nucleotides, the CDR3 is TGCGCCAGCAGCTTCAGGGGCATATGGGGCTACACCTTC. Protein product: CASSFRGIWGYTF.

This clone has at least ten counts. The rearrangement joins TRBV27 to TRBJ2-7; 9 nucleotides agree with TRBD2. Trimming removed 5 bases from V and 2 bases from J; junction bases left unmatched: 4. The CDR3 length is 14 residues. The germline V gene encodes CDR1 MNHEY and CDR2 SMNVEV (reference sequence). The CDR3 DNA sequence: TGTGCCAGCAGTGTCCGACTAGCGGCCTACGAGCAGTACTTC. Translating gives CASSVRLAAYEQYF.

This clone was recorded only once. This chain connects TRBV19 to TRBJ1-2, with no clear D. Trimming shortened V by 6 bases and J by 0 bases, and 11 bases separated the two germline ends. The germline CDR1 and CDR2 sequences are LNHDA and SQIVND (reference sequence). CDR3 length: 14 amino acids. The CDR3 region is CASRTQNSNYGYTF. CDR3 DNA sequence: TGTGCCAGTAGAACACAAAATTCTAACTATGGCTACACCTTC.